This T cell receptor (beta chain) is from a study of blood T cell repertoires in COVID-19. Study overall: Acute-phase and convalescent COVID-19 samples originated in the United States, Italy and Spain. From T cells, B-cell-depleted T cells, or PBMCs came the material, which was cDNA or gDNA.

This CDR3 is 14 amino acids long. Per germline, CDR1 ENHRY and CDR2 SYGVKD. Trimming removed 0 bases at V and 2 bases at J, with 7 bases between. In the case of this clone: This sample includes further DNA sequences coding for the same CDR3.

Per the study methods: Amplifying reference gene primers gave estimates of nucleated cell counts. Libraries were prepared by immunoSEQ multiplex PCR; TCRdb keeps only in-frame clonotypes and omits some of them. V, J and clone size reflect that table, while D and trimming were determined from the DNA. The sample carries 250,000 to 350,000 clones, about 89% recorded once. This TCR was sampled from a woman aged 55 to 70 with acute or convalescent COVID-19. Sequencing was done on a sample of peripheral blood. The chain couples TRBV10-3 to TRBJ1-2; D is uncertain. CDR3 residues: CAISESTGNYGYTF. The CDR3 DNA follows: TGTGCCATCAGTGAGTCCACGGGGAACTATGGCTACACCTTC.